This TCR beta chain was captured in a study of CD4 and CD8 cells across lung adenocarcinoma regions. Concerning this clonotype itself: No DNA is shown, since the ends of the CDR3 on it are uncertain; the CDR3 is the one TCRdb lists.

TCRdb independently ran MiXCR on the PCR reads; one entry per CDR3 protein. The repertoire consists of 8,200 or so distinct CDR3 sequences, with around 50% occurring once and the leading ten covering about a fifth. Donors had localized lung adenocarcinoma, a non-small cell lung cancer. Germline V lookup: CDR1 SGHAT, CDR2 FQNNGV. The CDR3 length equals 15 residues, ends included. The specimen sequenced was CD8+ T cells from the center of a lung tumor. V usage is TRBV11-2 and J usage is TRBJ2-3; TRBD1 is the table's D call, not checked against the DNA. The sequence came from a female donor with lung adenocarcinoma. The CD4 and CD8 labels of this study may be unreliable. The CDR3 spells CASSFGGGAIDTQYF.